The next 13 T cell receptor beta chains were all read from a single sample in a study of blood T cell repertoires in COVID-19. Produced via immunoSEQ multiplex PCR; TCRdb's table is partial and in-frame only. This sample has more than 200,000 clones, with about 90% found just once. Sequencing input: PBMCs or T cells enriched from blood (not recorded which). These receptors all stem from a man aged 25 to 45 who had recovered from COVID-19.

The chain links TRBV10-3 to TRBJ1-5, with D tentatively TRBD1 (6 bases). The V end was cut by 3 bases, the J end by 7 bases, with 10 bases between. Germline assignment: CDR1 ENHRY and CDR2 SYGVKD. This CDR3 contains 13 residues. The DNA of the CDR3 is TGTGCCATCAGTGATCAGGGGTACCAGCCCCAGCATTTT. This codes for CAISDQGYQPQHF.

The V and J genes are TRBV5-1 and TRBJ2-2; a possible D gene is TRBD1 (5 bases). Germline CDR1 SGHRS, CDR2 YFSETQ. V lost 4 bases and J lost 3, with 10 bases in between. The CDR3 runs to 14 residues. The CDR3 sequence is CASSIDSHTGELFF. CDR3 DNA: TGCGCCAGCAGCATTGACAGTCACACCGGGGAGCTGTTTTTT.

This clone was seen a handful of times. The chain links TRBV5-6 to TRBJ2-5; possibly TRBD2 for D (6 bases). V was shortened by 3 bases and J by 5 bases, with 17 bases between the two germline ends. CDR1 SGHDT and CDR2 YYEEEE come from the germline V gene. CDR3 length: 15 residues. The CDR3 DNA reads TGTGCCAGCAGCTCCGACGGGACTGCTGGGGAGACCCAGTACTTC. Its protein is CASSSDGTAGETQYF.

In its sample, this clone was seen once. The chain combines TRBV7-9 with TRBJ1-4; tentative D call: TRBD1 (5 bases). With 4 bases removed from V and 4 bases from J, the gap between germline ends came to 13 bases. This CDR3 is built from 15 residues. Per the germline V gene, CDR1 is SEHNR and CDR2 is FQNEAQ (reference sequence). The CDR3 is CASSYDTGGNEKLFF. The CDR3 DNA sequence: TGTGCCAGCAGCTACGATACAGGTGGTAATGAAAAACTGTTTTTT.

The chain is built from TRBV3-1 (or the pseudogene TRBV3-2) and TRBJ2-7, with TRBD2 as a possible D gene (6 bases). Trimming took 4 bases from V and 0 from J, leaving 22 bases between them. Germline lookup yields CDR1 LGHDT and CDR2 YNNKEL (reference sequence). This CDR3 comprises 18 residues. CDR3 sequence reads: CASSRTTRTGDPSYEQYF. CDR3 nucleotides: TGTGCCAGCAGCCGAACAACGCGGACGGGGGACCCCTCCTACGAGCAGTACTTC.

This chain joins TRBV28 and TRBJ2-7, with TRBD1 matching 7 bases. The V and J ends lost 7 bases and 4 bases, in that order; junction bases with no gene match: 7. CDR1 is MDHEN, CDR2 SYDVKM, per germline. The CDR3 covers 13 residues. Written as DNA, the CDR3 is TGTGCCAGCAAACAAGGGGGCAGGTACGAGCAGTACTTC. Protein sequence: CASKQGGRYEQYF.

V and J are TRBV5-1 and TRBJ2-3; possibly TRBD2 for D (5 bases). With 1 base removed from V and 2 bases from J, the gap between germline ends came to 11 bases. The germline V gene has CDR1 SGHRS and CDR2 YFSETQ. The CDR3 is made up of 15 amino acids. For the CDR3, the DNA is TGCGCCAGCAGCTTGAGCGGAACCTACACAGATACGCAGTATTTT. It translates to CASSLSGTYTDTQYF.

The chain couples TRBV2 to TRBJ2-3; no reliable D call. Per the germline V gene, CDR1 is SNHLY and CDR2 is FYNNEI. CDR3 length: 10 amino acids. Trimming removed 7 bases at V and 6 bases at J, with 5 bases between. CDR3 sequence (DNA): TGTGCCAGCAAGAGCGATACGCAGTATTTT. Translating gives CASKSDTQYF.

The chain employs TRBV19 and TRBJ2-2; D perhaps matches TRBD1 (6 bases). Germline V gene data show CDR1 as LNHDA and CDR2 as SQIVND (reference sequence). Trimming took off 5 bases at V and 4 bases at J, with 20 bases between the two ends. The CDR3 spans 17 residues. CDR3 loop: CASSLARGGGGTGELFF. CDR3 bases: TGTGCCAGTAGTCTCGCTCGGGGTGGGGGCGGCACCGGGGAGCTGTTTTTT.

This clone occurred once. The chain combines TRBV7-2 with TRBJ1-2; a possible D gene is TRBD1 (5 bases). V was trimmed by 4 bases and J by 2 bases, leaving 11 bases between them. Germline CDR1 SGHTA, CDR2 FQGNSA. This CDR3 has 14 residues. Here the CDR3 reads CASSSDSANYGYTF. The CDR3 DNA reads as TGTGCCAGCAGCTCAGACAGTGCCAACTATGGCTACACCTTC.

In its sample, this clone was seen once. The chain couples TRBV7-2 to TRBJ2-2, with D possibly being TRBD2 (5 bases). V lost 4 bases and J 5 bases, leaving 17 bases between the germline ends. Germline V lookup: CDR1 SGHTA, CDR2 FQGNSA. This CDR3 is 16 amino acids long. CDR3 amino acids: CASSSIARSPTGELFF. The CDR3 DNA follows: TGTGCCAGCAGCTCGATAGCGAGAAGCCCTACCGGGGAGCTGTTTTTT.

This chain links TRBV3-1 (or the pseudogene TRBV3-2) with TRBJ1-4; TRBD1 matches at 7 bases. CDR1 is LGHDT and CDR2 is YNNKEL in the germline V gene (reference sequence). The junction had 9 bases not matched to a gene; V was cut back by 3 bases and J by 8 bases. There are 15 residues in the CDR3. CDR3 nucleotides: TGTGCCAGCAGCCAGCCACAGGGGAGGTACGAAAAACTGTTTTTT. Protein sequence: CASSQPQGRYEKLFF.

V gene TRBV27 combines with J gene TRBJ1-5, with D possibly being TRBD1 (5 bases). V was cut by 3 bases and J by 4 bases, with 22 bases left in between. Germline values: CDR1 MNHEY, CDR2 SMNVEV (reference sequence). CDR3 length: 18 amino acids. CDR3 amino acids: CASSFGEPKEGFNQPQHF. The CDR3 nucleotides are TGTGCCAGCAGTTTTGGAGAACCTAAGGAGGGGTTTAATCAGCCCCAGCATTTT.